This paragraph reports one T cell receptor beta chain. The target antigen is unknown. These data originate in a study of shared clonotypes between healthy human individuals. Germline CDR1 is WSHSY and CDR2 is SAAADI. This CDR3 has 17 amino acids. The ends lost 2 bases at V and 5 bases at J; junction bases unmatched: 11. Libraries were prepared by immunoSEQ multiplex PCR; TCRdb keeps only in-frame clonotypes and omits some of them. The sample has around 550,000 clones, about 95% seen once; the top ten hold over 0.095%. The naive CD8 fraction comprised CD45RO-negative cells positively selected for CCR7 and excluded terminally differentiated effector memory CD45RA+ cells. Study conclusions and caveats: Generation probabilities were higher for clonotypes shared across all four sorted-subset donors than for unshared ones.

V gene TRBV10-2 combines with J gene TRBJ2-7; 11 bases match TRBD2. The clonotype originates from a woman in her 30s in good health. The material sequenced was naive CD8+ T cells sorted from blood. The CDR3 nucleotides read TGCGCCAGCAGTGAGCCTACTAGCGGGAGTCCTTACCACGAGCAGTACTTC. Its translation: CASSEPTSGSPYHEQYF.